This TCR beta chain was obtained from a study of metastatic and nonmetastatic thyroid tumors. Turning to the study itself: Blood and tumor or nodule tissue repertoires from malignant and benign thyroid patients were compared.

TCRdb re-processed the PCR reads through MiXCR. The repertoire includes some 28,000 clones, roughly 15% of them detected once, and 4.7% sits in the top ten. Regarding the study as a whole: Reports indicated that malignant thyroid tumors showed significantly higher TCR beta diversity than benign nodules did, in blood and tumor.

All patients were treatment-naive before thyroid surgery. This clone appeared a single time. Its antigen is as yet unknown. There are 16 residues in the CDR3. Trimming removed 6 bases at V and 2 bases at J, with 19 bases between. Germline V gene lookup returns CDR1 SNHLY and CDR2 FYNNEI. The TCR was taken from a female donor with papillary thyroid cancer or a benign thyroid nodule (not recorded which). Some clones in this sample may be carry-over from other donors' samples. The V call is TRBV2, the J call TRBJ2-5; maybe TRBD2 (6 bases). Input material: blood. CDR3 coding DNA: TGTGCCAGCAGCGCGGGACTCCCCGGGATACAAGAGACCCAGTACTTC. Translation: CASSAGLPGIQETQYF.